This T cell receptor (beta chain) was recorded in a study of T cells expressing NK-cell markers. TCRdb reprocessed the 5' RACE reads and stores each CDR3 protein as one record, lacking DNA. This repertoire includes about 150,000 distinct CDR3 sequences. Germline V gene data show CDR1 as SGHVS and CDR2 as FNYEAQ. There are 17 residues in the CDR3. This chain joins TRBV7-6 and TRBJ2-1; with no DNA, the TCRdb D assignment of TRBD1 cannot be verified. This sequence originates from a woman between 45 and 65 years old in good health. The sequencing sample was made of blood T cells: a sorted CD56 or NKG2C T cell subset, CD4+ or CD8+ T cells, or bulk PBMC T cells (not recorded which). CDR3: CASSLAPGQGIHNEQFF.